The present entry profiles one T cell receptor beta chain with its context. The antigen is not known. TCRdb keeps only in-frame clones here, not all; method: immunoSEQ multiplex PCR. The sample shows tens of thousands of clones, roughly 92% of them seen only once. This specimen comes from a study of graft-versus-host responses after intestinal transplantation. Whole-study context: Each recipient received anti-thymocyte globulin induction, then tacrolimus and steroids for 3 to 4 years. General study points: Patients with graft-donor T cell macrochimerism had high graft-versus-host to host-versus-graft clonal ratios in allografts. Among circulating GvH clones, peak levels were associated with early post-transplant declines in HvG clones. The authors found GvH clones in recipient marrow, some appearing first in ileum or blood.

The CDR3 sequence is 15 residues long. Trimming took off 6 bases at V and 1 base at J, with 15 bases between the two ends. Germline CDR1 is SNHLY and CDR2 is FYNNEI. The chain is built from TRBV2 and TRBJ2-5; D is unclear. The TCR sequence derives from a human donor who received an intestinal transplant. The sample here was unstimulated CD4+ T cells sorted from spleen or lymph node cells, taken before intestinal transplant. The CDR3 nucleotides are TGTGCCAGCAGCGAAAGTCGTTTGTTCCAAGAGACCCAGTACTTC. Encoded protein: CASSESRLFQETQYF.